This TCR beta chain originates from a study of blood T cell repertoires in COVID-19. Individuals drawn from approximately 22 US areas were roughly 18 to 89 years old. Assignments of participants to cohorts depended upon their own reported clinical history. Participants in the exposed group had met a COVID-19 case in the 2 weeks before joining the study. Measured with immunoSEQ multiplex PCR; TCRdb has only the in-frame clones, and not every one. The table lists some 300,000 clones, roughly 89% of them singletons, with 2.9% in the top ten. Trimming removed 0 bases at V and 0 bases at J, with 6 bases between. CDR1 is SGHRS and CDR2 is YFSETQ in the germline V gene. The CDR3 length is 14 residues.

Sequenced input: PBMCs or T cells enriched from blood (not recorded which). The origin of this receptor is a woman in her fifties or sixties who had been exposed to COVID-19. The rearrangement uses TRBV5-1 and TRBJ1-2; D remains unclear. The CDR3 DNA reads as TGCGCCAGCAGCTTGGATGGAGCTAACTATGGCTACACCTTC. Its protein is CASSLDGANYGYTF.